Included here is one T cell receptor (beta chain) sequence, with context. The antigen it recognizes is unknown. Base qualities are not at hand, and no much larger clone is one base apart. This entry belongs to a study of blood T cell repertoires in COVID-19 (dated by TCRdb to the early 2020s). In terms of the full investigation: Samples covering the acute and convalescent phases of COVID-19 were provided by collaborators in the United States, Italy and Spain. The sample metadata nearly always contained a de-identified subject ID, COVID-19 status, age in years and sex. The samples were drawn from the first 160 participants of the ongoing ImmuneRACE study and from over a thousand subjects provided by 6 global collaborators. The prospective study material was composed of cDNA or gDNA derived from T cells, B-cell-depleted T cells, or PBMCs. Subjects who had been exposed to COVID-19, were actively infected with it, or had recovered from it provided the deeply sampled blood TCRbeta repertoires that made up the dataset. Where available, HLA class I and class II types were obtained from metadata supplied by the sample provider rather than from assay-based typing. The repertoires were released in a freely available public database intended as a resource for research on the immune response to SARS-CoV-2. General findings and caveats noted by the study authors: The quantity of clinical and demographic metadata differed by source and by participant and was supplied without curation.

From V the trimming removes 3 bases and from J it removes 0 bases, while the gene matches leave 4 bases of the junction unaccounted for. The germline V gene (reference sequence) supplies CDR1 LGHDT and CDR2 YNNKEL. CDR3 length: 15 amino acids, cysteine to phenylalanine. Only the CDR3 region is kept as DNA, spanning 45 bases read in frame from base 1. The immunoSEQ Assay, a bias-controlled multiplex PCR, was used to amplify TCRbeta CDR3 regions from genomic DNA. Per the source publication's procedure: Nucleated cell counts per sample were estimated from amplification of reference gene primers within the assay. To quantify the absolute abundance of each unique TCRbeta CDR3 rearrangement, sequence reads were collapsed and filtered. For each sample, productive Simpson clonality was calculated as the square root of Simpson's diversity index over productive rearrangements. Sourced from immuneACCESS, this table was stored by TCRdb with only in-frame sequences that have V and J called. A share of the clones is absent; for the studies checked, an unresolved V gene accounts for under half, and the remainder has no known explanation. The V and J calls and the clone size are those of that table, but D and trimming were determined from the DNA. The sample records 440,000 or so clones, roughly 90% of which are singletons. The ten largest clones add up to roughly 1.4% of the sample.

One collaborating source in Seattle enrolled patients during active infection and followed them longitudinally through the course of disease. Collaborating institutions collected whole blood in K2EDTA tubes following their own protocols. For TCRbeta analysis, collaborators shipped samples in one of three forms: frozen whole blood, isolated PBMCs, or DNA extracted from either of those sample types. This sequence uses TRBV3-1 (or the pseudogene TRBV3-2) and TRBJ1-2; 7 of the junction bases match TRBD1. Sequenced: peripheral blood. This TCR came from a woman between 40 and 50 years old with COVID-19, enrolled during active disease. Read as DNA, the sequence is TGTGCCAGCAGCCACGGGACAGCCGCTAACTATGGCTACACCTTC. The encoded protein is CASSHGTAANYGYTF.